Only a few counts were recorded for the clone carrying this TCR beta chain. The data were produced by immunoSEQ multiplex PCR, yet TCRdb's version contains in-frame clones alone and is incomplete. The sample records around 240,000 clones, 65% to 90% being singletons. This CDR3 spans 15 amino acids. The ends lost 5 bases at V and 1 base at J; junction bases unmatched: 8. The germline CDR1 and CDR2 sequences are KGHSH and LQKENI. The data belong to a study of blood T cell repertoires in COVID-19. Study background: The samples span acute and convalescent COVID-19 from the United States, Italy and Spain. Sources were T cells, B-cell-depleted T cells, or PBMCs; the material itself was cDNA or gDNA.

This receptor was identified in a woman aged 45-65 years with acute or convalescent COVID-19. The chain recombines TRBV18 with TRBJ2-7, with TRBD1 matching 7 bases. Sequenced: peripheral blood. The chain's CDR3 is CASSGTGTVSYEQYF. CDR3 DNA: TGTGCCAGCTCAGGAACCGGGACAGTATCCTACGAGCAGTACTTC.